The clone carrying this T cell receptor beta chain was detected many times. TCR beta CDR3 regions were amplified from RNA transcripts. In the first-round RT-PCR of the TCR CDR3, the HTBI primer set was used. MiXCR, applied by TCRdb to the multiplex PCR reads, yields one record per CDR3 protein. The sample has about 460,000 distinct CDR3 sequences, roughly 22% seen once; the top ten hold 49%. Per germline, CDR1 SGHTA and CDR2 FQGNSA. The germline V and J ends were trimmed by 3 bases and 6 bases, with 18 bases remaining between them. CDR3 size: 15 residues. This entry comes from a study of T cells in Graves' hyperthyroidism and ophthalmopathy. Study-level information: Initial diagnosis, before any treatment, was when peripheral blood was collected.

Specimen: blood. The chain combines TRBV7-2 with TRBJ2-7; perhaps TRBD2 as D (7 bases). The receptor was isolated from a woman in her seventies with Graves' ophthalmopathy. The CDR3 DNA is TGTGCCAGCAGCTTGAAAGGGGGGGCCCCATCCGAGCAGTACTTC. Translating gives CASSLKGGAPSEQYF.